This TCR beta chain was identified in a study of prognosis after radiotherapy for stage I lung cancer. As for the study in general: All non-small cell lung cancer patients were considered medically inoperable. Eleven to twelve patients had adenocarcinoma tumors, while squamous cell carcinoma tumors were found in roughly seven. General study points: Any tumor specificity that the expanded TCR clones may have had was not determined. In patients who developed distant metastases, Shannon entropy measured after stereotactic body radiation therapy was lower, and baseline Shannon entropy was not associated with metastases.

Two rounds of multiplex PCR amplified TCR beta CDR3 from genomic DNA. Round-one PCR had primers specific to each TRBV and TRBJ gene. TCRdb fed the multiplex PCR reads into MiXCR, producing one record per CDR3 protein. Of 15,000 to 20,000 distinct CDR3 sequences in the sample, about 50% are singletons; the top ten hold approximately 32%. This CDR3 is built from 15 residues. Trimming took 2 bases from V and 6 from J; bases not matched to a gene: 8. The V gene's germline CDR1 is SGDLS and CDR2 YYNGEE. This clonotype was detected ten times or more. As yet, its antigen is unknown. The chain carries TRBV9 and TRBJ2-7, with 10 bases lining up with TRBD2. The sequencing used PBMCs, collected before or after stereotactic body radiation therapy (not recorded which). This TCR was recovered from a donor at least 50 years old with non-small cell lung cancer. DNA of the CDR3: TGTGCCAGCAGCGTTGGAAGCGGGAGGGCCGTCGAGCAGTACTTC. Amino acid sequence: CASSVGSGRAVEQYF.